Following are 10 T cell receptor beta chains from one sample sequenced in a study of shared clonotypes between healthy human individuals. Assay used: immunoSEQ multiplex PCR; TCRdb lists only in-frame clones, some missing. The profile shows some 2,100,000 clones, roughly 91% of them singletons. Positively selected for CCR7, the CD45RO-negative cells used as naive CD8 cells excluded terminally differentiated effector memory CD45RA+ cells. Sequenced: naive CD8+ T cells from PBMCs. The source of these receptors is a man between 18 and 35 years old in good health. Some clones in this sample may be carry-over from other donors' samples.

The CDR3 loop is CASSLAGTQRGTEAFF. CDR3 DNA: TGTGCCAGCAGCTTAGCCGGGACCCAAAGGGGCACTGAAGCTTTCTTT. This chain connects TRBV7-2 to TRBJ1-1, with D possibly TRBD1 on 5 matching bases. The CDR3 is 16 amino acids. Deletions cut 0 bases from V and 4 bases from J, with 15 bases between. Germline CDR1 SGHTA, CDR2 FQGNSA.

The V and J genes are TRBV6-5 and TRBJ2-7; 10 bases are a match to TRBD2. The CDR3 runs to 15 residues. In germline, CDR1 is MNHEY, CDR2 SVGAGI. The V segment lost 4 bases and the J segment 3 bases; nucleotides outside the gene matches: 6. For the CDR3, the DNA is TGTGCCAGCAGTTTGCTAGCGGGAGCTAACTACGAGCAGTACTTC. Translating it yields CASSLLAGANYEQYF.

The chain links TRBV9 to TRBJ1-2; D perhaps matches TRBD1 (5 bases). Deletions cut 5 bases from V and 5 bases from J, with 10 bases between. Per the germline V gene, CDR1 is SGDLS and CDR2 is YYNGEE. This CDR3 has 12 amino acids. CDR3 nucleotide sequence: TGTGCCAGCAGGGGGACGGTGTATGGCTACACCTTC. This codes for CASRGTVYGYTF.

CDR3 in amino acids: CASSPRSGGYEQYF. In DNA, the CDR3 is TGCGCCAGCAGCCCCCGCTCCGGGGGCTACGAGCAGTACTTC. The chain links TRBV5-1 to TRBJ2-7; tentatively, D is TRBD2 (6 bases). The V end lost 4 bases, the J end lost 3 bases, and 14 bases lay between the germline ends. The CDR3 has 14 amino acids. Germline V CDR1 and CDR2: SGHRS, YFSETQ.

The rearrangement joins TRBV9 to TRBJ1-5; D is possibly TRBD1 (5 bases). With 3 bases removed from V and 4 bases from J, the gap between germline ends came to 14 bases. Germline CDR1 reads SGDLS; CDR2 reads YYNGEE. This CDR3 contains 15 residues. CDR3 in DNA: TGTGCCAGCAGCGCCGGAGACAGTCAAAATCAGCCCCAGCATTTT. Amino acids: CASSAGDSQNQPQHF.

This clone was seen only once. The rearrangement uses TRBV11-2 and TRBJ2-2; possible D gene TRBD2, 5 bases. The CDR3 is 15 amino acids. V was pared by 6 bases and J by 0 bases, with 11 bases between. Germline V gene data show CDR1 as SGHAT and CDR2 as FQNNGV. For the CDR3, the DNA is TGTGCCAGCAGGGACCGGGATACGAACACCGGGGAGCTGTTTTTT. Its translation: CASRDRDTNTGELFF. The complete variable domain, with remaining parts taken from reference TRBV11-2 and TRBJ2-2, reads EAGVAQSPRYKIIEKRQSVAFWCNPISGHATLYWYQQILGQGPKLLIQFQNNGVVDDSQLPKDRFSAERLKGVDSTLKIQPAKLEDSAVYLCASRDRDTNTGELFFGEGSRLTVL.

The J gene is TRBJ2-3, the V gene TRBV9; 16 nucleotides agree with TRBD2. V trimming: 2 bases; J trimming: 13 bases; junction bases outside the gene matches: 7. This CDR3 region has 15 residues. Germline CDR1 SGDLS, CDR2 YYNGEE. The CDR3 nucleotides read TGTGCCAGCAGCGTCGCGGGACTAGCGGGAGGGCCCGAGTATTTT. It translates to CASSVAGLAGGPEYF. The full variable domain, with the rest looked up from reference TRBV9 and TRBJ2-3, is DSGVTQTPKHLITATGQRVTLRCSPRSGDLSVYWYQQSLDQGLQFLIQYYNGEERAKGNILERFSAQQFPDLHSELNLSSLELGDSALYFCASSVAGLAGGPEYFGPGTRLTVL.

Regarding this clone: The sample holds other DNA sequences that translate to the same CDR3. The rearrangement joins TRBV9 to TRBJ2-1; 11 positions match TRBD2. This CDR3 has 16 amino acids. J lost 3 bases, V lost 3 bases, and 5 bases had no gene match. CDR1 SGDLS and CDR2 YYNGEE come from the germline V gene. In nucleotides, the CDR3 is TGTGCCAGCAGCGCATCCGGGACTAGCGGCTACAATGAGCAGTTCTTC. This codes for CASSASGTSGYNEQFF.

The V call is TRBV18, the J call TRBJ2-2; the match to TRBD1 covers 7 bases. Germline CDR1 is KGHSH and CDR2 is LQKENI. The CDR3 length is 16 residues. The V and J ends lost 4 bases and 0 bases, in that order; junction bases with no gene match: 5. The CDR3 loop is CASSLGTAANTGELFF. As DNA, the CDR3 is TGTGCCAGCTCACTGGGGACAGCAGCGAACACCGGGGAGCTGTTTTTT.

In regard to this clone: Other DNA sequences in the sample encode the same CDR3. V usage is TRBV9 and J usage is TRBJ2-7; tentatively, D is TRBD2 (6 bases). The ends were cut back, 3 bases at V and 0 bases at J, with 10 bases in the middle. The CDR3 extends over 14 amino acids. CDR1 and CDR2 (germline): SGDLS, YYNGEE. CDR3 amino acids: CASSAGGTSYEQYF. For the CDR3, the DNA is TGTGCCAGCAGCGCCGGGGGAACCTCCTACGAGCAGTACTTC. Filled out from reference TRBV9 and TRBJ2-7, the complete variable domain reads DSGVTQTPKHLITATGQRVTLRCSPRSGDLSVYWYQQSLDQGLQFLIQYYNGEERAKGNILERFSAQQFPDLHSELNLSSLELGDSALYFCASSAGGTSYEQYFGPGTRLTVT.